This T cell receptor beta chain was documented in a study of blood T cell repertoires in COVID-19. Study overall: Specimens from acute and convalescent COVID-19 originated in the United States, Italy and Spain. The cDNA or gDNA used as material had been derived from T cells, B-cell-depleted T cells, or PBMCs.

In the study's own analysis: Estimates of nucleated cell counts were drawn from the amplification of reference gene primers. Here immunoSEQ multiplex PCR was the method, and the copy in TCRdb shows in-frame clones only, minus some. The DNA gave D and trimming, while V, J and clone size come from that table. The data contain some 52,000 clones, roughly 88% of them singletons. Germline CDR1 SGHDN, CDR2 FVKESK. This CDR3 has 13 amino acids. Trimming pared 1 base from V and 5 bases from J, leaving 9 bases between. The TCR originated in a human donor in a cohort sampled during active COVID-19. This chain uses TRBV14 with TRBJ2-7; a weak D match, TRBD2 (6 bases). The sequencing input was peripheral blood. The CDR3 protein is CASSQVGGHEQYF. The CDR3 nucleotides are TGTGCCAGCAGCCAAGTCGGAGGGCACGAGCAGTACTTC.